The text below deals with one T cell receptor beta chain. Its specificity is unknown. These data come from a study of radiation and T cells in renal cell carcinoma. Regarding the study as a whole: Pretreatment tumor biopsies were lacking, so baseline clonotypes are unknown. From baseline, blood top tumor clonotypes peaked at 2 weeks post-radiation.

The germline CDR1 and CDR2 sequences are LNHDA and SQIVND (reference sequence). The CDR3 runs 16 residues. V was cut by 7 bases and J by 2 bases, with 19 bases left in between. Sequencing was performed with immunoSEQ multiplex PCR; in TCRdb, only in-frame clones are kept and a portion is missing. The table records roughly 60,000 clones, around three quarters of them present only once. Time point of the sample: blood 2 weeks post-SBRT. Described treatment: 15 Gy SBRT to primary tumor, nephrectomy 4 weeks later. After SBRT, blood was collected at 2 and 4 weeks, plus baseline. The tumor was a clear cell renal cell carcinoma.

The sequence was collected from a man between 60 and 75 years old with renal cell carcinoma. The material was blood, obtained from a patient whose treatment included radiotherapy and nephrectomy. The chain joins TRBV19 to TRBJ2-3; D possibly corresponds to TRBD1 (6 bases). As DNA, the CDR3 is TGTGCCAGTACCGCGAACCCGGGACATAACACAGATACGCAGTATTTT. This codes for CASTANPGHNTDTQYF.